The rows below give T cell receptor beta chains drawn from one sample of a study of blood T cell repertoires in COVID-19. The method was immunoSEQ multiplex PCR; TCRdb's version includes in-frame clones alone and lacks a portion of them. The data contain around 49,000 clones, 70% to 80% of them singletons. The specimen sequenced was PBMCs or T cells enriched from blood (not recorded which). The receptors originated from a woman between 50 and 59 years old with acute COVID-19. Each CDR3 is given with its conserved first and last residue. D genes are given only for firm matches.

NA	TRBV5-3	CARSLPTGPGRVNTEAFF
NA	TRBV3-1/TRBV3-2	CASSPEHREEKLFF
TRBD2	TRBV19	CASSPGLAGRVNEQFF
TRBD1	TRBV6-1	CASSEGVTGGEAFF
NA	TRBV28	CASSLEHRNSPLHF
TRBD1	TRBV7-3	CASSALDRLSYGYTF
NA	TRBV15	CATSRGTAFYGYTF
NA	TRBV5-1	CASSLGQSDGYTF
TRBD2	TRBV13	CASSLRLAGGLQETQYF
NA	TRBV15	CATSRDRQAGANVLTF
NA	TRBV30	CAWTLPTGGRKTQYF
NA	TRBV7-2	CASSLATGIQETQYF
TRBD1	TRBV6-2/TRBV6-3	CASRPDRDPNPEIRSYNSPLHF
TRBD1	TRBV2	CASRPGGRSTEAFF
TRBD2	TRBV14	CASSQAGRGPSGELFF
NA	TRBV5-5	CASSPISPRGNTEAFF
NA	TRBV30	CAWRPAWGSQYF
TRBD1	TRBV10-3	CAISGQGSYEQYF
TRBD1	TRBV24-1	CATGTGNTGELFF
NA	TRBV6-5	CASRDRPDSGNTIYF
NA	TRBV18	CASSPGHLNTEAFF
TRBD1	TRBV12-5	CASGWTGGDFIYEQYF
TRBD2	TRBV27	CASSSLRASGGATDTQYF
TRBD1	TRBV19	CASRRQGEGSPLHF
NA	TRBV13	CASSLGQQETQYF
NA	TRBV28	CASSSLRRDYGYTF
NA	TRBV7-8	CASSLEDNSPLHF
NA	TRBV10-2	CASSAGSPNTEAFF
NA	TRBV5-5	CASTPAGNYGYTF
TRBD1	TRBV9	CASSVTGQGEPQHF
TRBD2	TRBV30	CAWSVLAGGDEQFF
NA	TRBV2	CASNGEGVFSRLQETQYF
NA	TRBV21-1	CASSKGVSTGGRTEAFF
TRBD2	TRBV7-2	CASRIAGTLYNEQFF
NA	TRBV5-1	CASSLAARGGEQFF
TRBD1	TRBV29-1	CSVEEVFRGANYGYTF
TRBD1	TRBV5-1	CASGTGSNTEAFF
NA	TRBV3-1/TRBV3-2	CASSQDKGGEQYF
NA	TRBV3-1/TRBV3-2	CASSQDGHEIPHEQFF
NA	TRBV25-1	CASGPGGLYGYTF
NA	TRBV4-1	CASASMGSNQPQHF
TRBD1	TRBV6-9	CASSYFNYRLDRENEKLFF
NA	TRBV11-2	CASSPRESGNYGYTF
TRBD1	TRBV7-8	CASSRDRASNEQFF
TRBD1	TRBV27	CASGKTGGWTEAFF
NA	TRBV18	CASSPVFRNEQYF
NA	TRBV2	CASSRQVSYEQYF
NA	TRBV19	CASSTLAGSNQPQHF
NA	TRBV3-1/TRBV3-2	CASSLDTGEKLFF
TRBD1	TRBV5-4	CASSPLPGQLIGNEQFF
NA	TRBV5-1	CASSLGQLNQPQHF
NA	TRBV28	CASSSYPGSMNTEAFF
TRBD1	TRBV6-5	CASTRDRYYEQYF